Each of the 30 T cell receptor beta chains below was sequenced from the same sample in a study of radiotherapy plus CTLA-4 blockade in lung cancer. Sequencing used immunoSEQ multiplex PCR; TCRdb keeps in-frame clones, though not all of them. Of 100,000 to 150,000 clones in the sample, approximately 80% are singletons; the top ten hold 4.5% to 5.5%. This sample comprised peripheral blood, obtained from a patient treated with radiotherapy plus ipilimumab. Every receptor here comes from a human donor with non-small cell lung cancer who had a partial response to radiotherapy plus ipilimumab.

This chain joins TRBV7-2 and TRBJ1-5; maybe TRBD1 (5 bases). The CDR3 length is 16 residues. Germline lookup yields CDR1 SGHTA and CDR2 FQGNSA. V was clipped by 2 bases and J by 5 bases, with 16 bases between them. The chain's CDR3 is CASSLSVGRADQPQHF. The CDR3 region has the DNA TGTGCCAGCAGCTTATCCGTGGGCAGGGCCGATCAGCCCCAGCATTTT.

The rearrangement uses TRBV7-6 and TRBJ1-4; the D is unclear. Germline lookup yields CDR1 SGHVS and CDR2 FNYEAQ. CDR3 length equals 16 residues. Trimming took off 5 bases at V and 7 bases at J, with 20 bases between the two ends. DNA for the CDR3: TGTGCCAGCAGCCTCCAGACAACAGCTTATAGTGAAAAACTGTTTTTT. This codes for CASSLQTTAYSEKLFF.

CDR3 residues: CASSQHTSHPLWNEQFF. CDR3 DNA: TGTGCCAGCAGCCAGCACACTAGCCACCCTTTATGGAATGAGCAGTTCTTC. The V and J genes are TRBV14 and TRBJ2-1; D may be TRBD2 (6 bases). This CDR3 has 17 amino acids. V dropped 3 bases and J dropped 7 bases, with 22 bases sitting between them. Germline lookup yields CDR1 SGHDN and CDR2 FVKESK.

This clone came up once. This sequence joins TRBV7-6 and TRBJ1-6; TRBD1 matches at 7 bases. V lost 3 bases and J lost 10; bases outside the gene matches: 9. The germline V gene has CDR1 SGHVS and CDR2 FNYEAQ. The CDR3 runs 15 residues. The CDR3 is CASSLSTGSESPLHF. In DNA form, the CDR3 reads TGTGCCAGCAGCTTGTCGACAGGGTCGGAGTCACCCCTCCACTTT.

CDR3 bases: TGTGCCAGTAAGCGGGCAGTTACCGGCAACTACGAGCAGTACTTC. It codes for CASKRAVTGNYEQYF. The rearrangement links TRBV19 to TRBJ2-7, with a tentative D call TRBD2 (6 bases). The CDR3 totals 15 residues. Per the germline V gene, CDR1 is LNHDA and CDR2 is SQIVND (reference sequence). Trimming stripped 7 bases from V and 3 bases from J, with 19 bases between.

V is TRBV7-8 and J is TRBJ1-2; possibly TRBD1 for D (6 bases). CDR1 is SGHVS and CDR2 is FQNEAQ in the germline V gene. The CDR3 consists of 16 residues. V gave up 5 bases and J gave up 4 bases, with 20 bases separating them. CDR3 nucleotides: TGTGCCAGCAGCCAAGTCAAAACAGGGCTCCCCTATGGCTACACCTTC. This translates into CASSQVKTGLPYGYTF.

For the CDR3, the DNA is TGCAGCGTTGTGGGAGGGGATCATGGCTACACCTTC. It encodes CSVVGGDHGYTF. This rearrangement joins TRBV29-1 to TRBJ1-2; the D gene is possibly TRBD1 (5 bases). This CDR3 region has 12 residues. Trimming shortened V by 4 bases and J by 6 bases, and 12 bases separated the two germline ends. The germline V gene has CDR1 SQVTM and CDR2 ANQGSEA. Complete variable domain (other parts from reference TRBV29-1 and TRBJ1-2): SAVISQKPSRDICQRGTSLTIQCQVDSQVTMMFWYRQQPGQSLTLIATANQGSEATYESGFVIDKFPISRPNLTFSTLTVSNMSPEDSSIYLCSVVGGDHGYTFGSGTRLTVV.

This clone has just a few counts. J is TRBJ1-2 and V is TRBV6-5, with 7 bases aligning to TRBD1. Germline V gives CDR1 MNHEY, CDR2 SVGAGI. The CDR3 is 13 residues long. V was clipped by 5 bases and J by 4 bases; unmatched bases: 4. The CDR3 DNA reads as TGTGCCAGCAGTCGACAGGGTAGCTATGGCTACACCTTC. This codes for CASSRQGSYGYTF.

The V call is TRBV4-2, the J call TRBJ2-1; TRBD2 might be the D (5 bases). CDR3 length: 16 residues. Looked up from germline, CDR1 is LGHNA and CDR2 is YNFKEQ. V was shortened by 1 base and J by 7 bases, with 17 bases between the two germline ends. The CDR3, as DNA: TGTGCCAGCAGCCAAGGTCCACTAGTCGTCGGGAATGAGCAGTTCTTC. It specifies CASSQGPLVVGNEQFF.

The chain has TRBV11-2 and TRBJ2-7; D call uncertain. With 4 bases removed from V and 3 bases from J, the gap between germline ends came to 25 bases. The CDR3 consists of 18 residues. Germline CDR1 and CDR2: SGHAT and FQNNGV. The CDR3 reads CASSSPASFFGLNYEQYV. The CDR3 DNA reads TGTGCCAGCAGCTCCCCCGCGTCTTTCTTTGGGTTGAACTACGAGCAGTACGTC.

The chain's CDR3 is CASSIRGLEGSGEQYF. Written as DNA, the CDR3 is TGTGCCAGCAGTATAAGGGGACTAGAGGGATCGGGGGAGCAGTACTTC. The V and J genes are TRBV28 and TRBJ2-7; 8 nucleotides agree with TRBD2. The germline V gene encodes CDR1 MDHEN and CDR2 SYDVKM. Trimming cost V 5 bases and J 7 bases; bases outside gene matches: 16. The CDR3 consists of 16 residues. The complete variable domain, with remaining parts taken from reference TRBV28 and TRBJ2-7, reads DVKVTQSSRYLVKRTGEKVFLECVQDMDHENMFWYRQDPGLGLRLIYFSYDVKMKEKGDIPEGYSVSREKKERFSLILESASTNQTSMYLCASSIRGLEGSGEQYFGPGTRLTVT.

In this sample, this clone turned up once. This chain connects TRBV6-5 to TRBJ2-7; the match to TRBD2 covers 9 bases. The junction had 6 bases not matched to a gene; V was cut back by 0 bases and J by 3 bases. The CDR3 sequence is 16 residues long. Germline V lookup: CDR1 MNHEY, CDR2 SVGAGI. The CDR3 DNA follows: TGTGCCAGCAGTTACTCGATGACTAGCGGAAACTACGAGCAGTACTTC. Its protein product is CASSYSMTSGNYEQYF.

The CDR3 sequence: CATRRQGARGETQYF. The CDR3 DNA reads TGTGCCACGAGAAGACAGGGGGCGCGGGGAGAGACCCAGTACTTC. The chain is built from TRBV2 and TRBJ2-5, with TRBD1 identical over 10 bases. The CDR3 sequence is 15 residues long. V shed 10 bases, J shed 4 bases, and the junction held 12 bases outside the gene matches. From germline, CDR1 is SNHLY and CDR2 FYNNEI. The variable domain in full, completed from reference TRBV2 and TRBJ2-5, reads EPEVTQTPSHQVTQMGQEVILRCVPISNHLYFYWYRQILGQKVEFLVSFYNNEISEKSEIFDDQFSVERPDGSNFTLKIRSTKLEDSAMYFCATRRQGARGETQYFGPGTRLLVL.

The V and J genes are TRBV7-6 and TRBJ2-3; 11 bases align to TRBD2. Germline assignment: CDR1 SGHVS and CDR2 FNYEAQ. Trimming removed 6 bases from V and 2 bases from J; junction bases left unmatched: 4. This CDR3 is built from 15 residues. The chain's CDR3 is CASSRLAGITDTQYF. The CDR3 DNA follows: TGTGCCAGCAGTCGACTAGCGGGAATCACAGATACGCAGTATTTT. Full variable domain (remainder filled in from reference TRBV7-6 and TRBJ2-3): GAGVSQSPRYKVTKRGQDVALRCDPISGHVSLYWYRQALGQGPEFLTYFNYEAQQDKSGLPNDRFSAERPEGSISTLTIQRTEQRDSAMYRCASSRLAGITDTQYFGPGTRLTVL.

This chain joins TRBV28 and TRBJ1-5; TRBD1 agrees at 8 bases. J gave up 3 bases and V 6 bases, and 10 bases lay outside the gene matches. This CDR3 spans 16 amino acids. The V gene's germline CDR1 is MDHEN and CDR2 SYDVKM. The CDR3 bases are TGTGCCAGCAGGCCTACCGGGACAGGATACAATCAGCCCCAGCATTTT. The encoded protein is CASRPTGTGYNQPQHF.

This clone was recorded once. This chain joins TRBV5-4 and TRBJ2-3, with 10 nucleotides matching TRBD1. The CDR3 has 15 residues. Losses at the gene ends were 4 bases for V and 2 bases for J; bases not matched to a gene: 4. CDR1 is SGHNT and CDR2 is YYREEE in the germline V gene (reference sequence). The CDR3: CASSPGTGVTDTQYF. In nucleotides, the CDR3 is TGTGCCAGCAGCCCCGGGACAGGGGTCACAGATACGCAGTATTTT.

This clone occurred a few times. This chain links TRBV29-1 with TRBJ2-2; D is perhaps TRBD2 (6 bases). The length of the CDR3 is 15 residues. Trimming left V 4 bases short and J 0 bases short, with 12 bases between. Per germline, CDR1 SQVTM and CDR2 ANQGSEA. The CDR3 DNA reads TGCAGCGTTGCGCGGGGCGGACCGAACACCGGGGAGCTGTTTTTT. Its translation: CSVARGGPNTGELFF.

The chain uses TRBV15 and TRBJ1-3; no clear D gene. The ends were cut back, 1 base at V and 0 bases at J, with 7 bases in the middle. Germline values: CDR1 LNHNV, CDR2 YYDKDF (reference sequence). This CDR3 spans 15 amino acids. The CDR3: CATSRGTSSGNTIYF. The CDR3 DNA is TGTGCCACCAGCAGAGGAACGAGCTCTGGAAACACCATATATTTT.

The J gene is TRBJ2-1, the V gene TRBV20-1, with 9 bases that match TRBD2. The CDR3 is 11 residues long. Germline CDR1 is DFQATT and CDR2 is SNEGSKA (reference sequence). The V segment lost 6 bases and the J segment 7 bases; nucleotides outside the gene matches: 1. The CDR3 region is CSASGRNEQFF. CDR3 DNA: TGCAGTGCCAGCGGGAGGAATGAGCAGTTCTTC.

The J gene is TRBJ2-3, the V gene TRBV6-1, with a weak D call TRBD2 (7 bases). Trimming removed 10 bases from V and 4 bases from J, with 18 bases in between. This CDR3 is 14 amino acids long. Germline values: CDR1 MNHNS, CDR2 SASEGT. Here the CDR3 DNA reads TGTGCCACCAACGGGGCGGGGGCGGCAGATACGCAGTATTTT. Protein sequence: CATNGAGAADTQYF.

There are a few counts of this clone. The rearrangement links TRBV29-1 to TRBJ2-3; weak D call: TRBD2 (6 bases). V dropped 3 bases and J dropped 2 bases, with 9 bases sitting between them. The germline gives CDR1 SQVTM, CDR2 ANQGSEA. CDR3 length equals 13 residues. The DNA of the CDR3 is TGCAGCGTTGAGCGGGGAATCACAGATACGCAGTATTTT. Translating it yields CSVERGITDTQYF.

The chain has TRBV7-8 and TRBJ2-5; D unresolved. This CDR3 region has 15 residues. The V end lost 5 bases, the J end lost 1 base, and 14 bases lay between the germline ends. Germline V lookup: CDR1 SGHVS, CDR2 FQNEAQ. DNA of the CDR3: TGTGCCAGCAGCCCTAGTCCTTCTCCCCAAGAGACCCAGTACTTC. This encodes CASSPSPSPQETQYF.

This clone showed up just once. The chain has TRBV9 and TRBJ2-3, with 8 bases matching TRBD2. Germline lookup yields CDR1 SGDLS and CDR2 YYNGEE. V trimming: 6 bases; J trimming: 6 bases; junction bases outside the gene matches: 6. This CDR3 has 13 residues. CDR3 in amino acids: CASTAGDGDTQYF. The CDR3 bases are TGTGCCAGCACAGCGGGAGACGGGGATACGCAGTATTTT.

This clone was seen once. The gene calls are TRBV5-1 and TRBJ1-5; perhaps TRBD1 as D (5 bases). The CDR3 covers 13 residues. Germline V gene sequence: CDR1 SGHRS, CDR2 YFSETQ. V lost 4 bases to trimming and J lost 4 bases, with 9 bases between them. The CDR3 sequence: CASSPQGNQPQHF. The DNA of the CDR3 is TGCGCCAGCAGCCCCCAGGGTAATCAGCCCCAGCATTTT.

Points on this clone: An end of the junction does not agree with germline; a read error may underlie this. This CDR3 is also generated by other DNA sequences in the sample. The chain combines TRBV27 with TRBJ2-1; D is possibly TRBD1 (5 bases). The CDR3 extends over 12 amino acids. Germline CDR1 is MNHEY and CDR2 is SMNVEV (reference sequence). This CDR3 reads CASSYDRNEQFF. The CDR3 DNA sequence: TGCGCCAGCAGTTATGACAGAAATGAGCAGTTCTTC.

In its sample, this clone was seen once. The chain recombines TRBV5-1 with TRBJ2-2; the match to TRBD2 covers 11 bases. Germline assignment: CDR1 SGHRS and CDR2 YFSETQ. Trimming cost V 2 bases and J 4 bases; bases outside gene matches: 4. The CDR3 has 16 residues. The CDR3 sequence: CASSLLAGVSTGELFF. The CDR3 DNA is TGCGCCAGCAGCTTACTAGCGGGAGTGAGCACCGGGGAGCTGTTTTTT. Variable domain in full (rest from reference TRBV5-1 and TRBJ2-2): KAGVTQTPRYLIKTRGQQVTLSCSPISGHRSVSWYQQTPGQGLQFLFEYFSETQRNKGNFPGRFSGRQFSNSRSEMNVSTLELGDSALYLCASSLLAGVSTGELFFGEGSRLTVL.

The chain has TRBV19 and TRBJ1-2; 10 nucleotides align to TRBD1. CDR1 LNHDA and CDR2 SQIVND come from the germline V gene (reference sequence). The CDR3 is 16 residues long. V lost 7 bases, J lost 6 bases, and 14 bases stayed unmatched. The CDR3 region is CASTTPGTGASDGYTF. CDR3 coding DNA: TGTGCCAGTACCACCCCCGGGACAGGGGCCTCGGATGGCTACACCTTC.

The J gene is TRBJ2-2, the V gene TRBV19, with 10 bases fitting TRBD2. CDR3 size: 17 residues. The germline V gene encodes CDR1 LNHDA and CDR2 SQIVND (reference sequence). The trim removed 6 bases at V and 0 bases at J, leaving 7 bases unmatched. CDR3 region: CASRAGGPSPNTGELFF. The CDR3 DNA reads TGTGCCAGTAGAGCGGGAGGGCCTTCCCCGAACACCGGGGAGCTGTTTTTT.

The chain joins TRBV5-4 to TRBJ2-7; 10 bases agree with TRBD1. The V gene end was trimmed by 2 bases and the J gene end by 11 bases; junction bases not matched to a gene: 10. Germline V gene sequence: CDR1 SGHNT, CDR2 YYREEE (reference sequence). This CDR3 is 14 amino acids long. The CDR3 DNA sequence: TGTGCCAGCAGCTTTGATGGGACAGGGGAGTTGGAGTACGTC. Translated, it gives CASSFDGTGELEYV.

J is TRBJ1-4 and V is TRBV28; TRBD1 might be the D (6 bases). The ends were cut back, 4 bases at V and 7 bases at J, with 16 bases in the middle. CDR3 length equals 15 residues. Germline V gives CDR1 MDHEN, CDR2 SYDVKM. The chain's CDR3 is CASSSFAGGGEKLFF. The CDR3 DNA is TGTGCCAGCAGTTCTTTCGCGGGGGGCGGTGAAAAACTGTTTTTT.